These 21 T cell receptor beta chains share one sample of origin, sequenced in a study of T-cell memory formation after mild COVID-19. TCRdb processed the 5' RACE reads anew with MiXCR; each CDR3 protein has one entry. Here the sample spans around 250,000 distinct CDR3 sequences, more than 8% being singletons. The sequencing sample was made of PBMCs or a T cell subset sorted from them (not recorded which). These receptors all come from a man younger than 35 who had mild COVID-19 (a few samples of this study predate the infection). Cell type and time point are not known.

This clonotype appeared a few times. The chain employs TRBV20-1 and TRBJ1-6, with D hard to call. The CDR3 runs 13 residues. Germline CDR1 reads DFQATT; CDR2 reads SNEGSKA (reference sequence). V lost 6 bases and J lost 6, with 12 bases in between. CDR3 nucleotides: TGCAGTGCGGGTGGAGACGGTAATTCACCCCTCCACTTT. This codes for CSAGGDGNSPLHF.

The sample holds a few counts of this clonotype. The chain recombines TRBV6-5 with TRBJ1-6; 10 bases align to TRBD1. The CDR3 loop spans 15 amino acids. After removal of 6 bases from V and 8 bases from J, the junction contained 7 bases not matched to a gene. Per germline, CDR1 MNHEY and CDR2 SVGAGI. The CDR3 reads CASRVSGTGDSPLHF. CDR3 bases: TGTGCCAGCAGGGTATCCGGGACAGGGGATTCACCCCTCCACTTT.

The chain links TRBV9 to TRBJ2-1, with a weak D call TRBD2 (5 bases). Trimming shortened V by 4 bases and J by 5 bases, and 13 bases separated the two germline ends. Germline V gene lookup returns CDR1 SGDLS and CDR2 YYNGEE. CDR3 length: 14 residues. The CDR3 DNA reads as TGTGCCAGCAGCTCCCAGATGCGGGACAATGAGCAGTTCTTC. Amino acid sequence: CASSSQMRDNEQFF.

The sample holds a few counts of this clonotype. The gene calls are TRBV28 and TRBJ1-2; tentative D call: TRBD1 (6 bases). The CDR3 is 13 residues long. Looked up from germline, CDR1 is MDHEN and CDR2 is SYDVKM. Trimming pared 4 bases from V and 1 base from J, leaving 7 bases between. The CDR3 spells CASSYRDNYGYTF. CDR3 DNA: TGTGCCAGCAGTTACAGGGATAACTATGGCTACACCTTC.

V and J are TRBV3-1 and TRBJ2-5; TRBD1 aligns across 11 bases. The CDR3 covers 16 residues. CDR1 LGHDT and CDR2 YNNKEL come from the germline V gene (reference sequence). V lost 8 bases and J lost 3; bases outside the gene matches: 11. The CDR3 bases are TGTGCCAGCCGACCAGACGGGACAGGGGGAAAAGAGACCCAGTACTTC. It specifies CASRPDGTGGKETQYF.

This clonotype was counted between two and nine times. The rearrangement links TRBV9 to TRBJ1-1; D gene unclear. The CDR3 covers 12 residues. Looked up from germline, CDR1 is SGDLS and CDR2 is YYNGEE. Trimming removed 4 bases at V and 7 bases at J, with 11 bases between. CDR3 sequence: CASSPFPGEAFF. DNA of the CDR3: TGTGCCAGCAGCCCCTTTCCGGGTGAAGCTTTCTTT.

The genes are TRBV7-9 and TRBJ1-1; D is perhaps TRBD1 (5 bases). Trimming took 8 bases from V and 11 from J, leaving 21 bases between them. CDR1 and CDR2 from the germline V gene are SEHNR and FQNEAQ (reference sequence). This CDR3 contains 13 residues. The DNA for the CDR3 is TGTGCCAGCTCAGGGCCGCTCAGCGGTGGCGCTTTCTTT. Protein product: CASSGPLSGGAFF.

This clonotype was seen more than once but under ten times. This rearrangement joins TRBV20-1 to TRBJ2-7; 9 nucleotides align to TRBD1. The V segment lost 5 bases and the J segment 2 bases; nucleotides outside the gene matches: 1. CDR3 length equals 12 residues. Germline values: CDR1 DFQATT, CDR2 SNEGSKA (reference sequence). As DNA, the CDR3 is TGCAGTGCTGGGACAGGGCCCTACGAGCAGTACTTC. This gives the protein CSAGTGPYEQYF.

This clonotype was observed a few times. The chain carries TRBV6-2 or TRBV6-3 and TRBJ2-1, with D hard to call. The CDR3 has 14 amino acids. V was shortened by 2 bases and J by 0 bases, with 5 bases between the two germline ends. In germline, CDR1 is MNHEY, CDR2 SVGEGT. CDR3: CASSYDGSYNEQFF. Here the CDR3 DNA reads TGTGCCAGCAGTTACGACGGCTCCTACAATGAGCAGTTCTTC.

The V and J genes are TRBV20-1 and TRBJ2-5; D ambiguous. Trimming left V 0 bases short and J 3 bases short, with 11 bases between. Germline CDR1 is DFQATT and CDR2 is SNEGSKA (reference sequence). This CDR3 contains 14 residues. CDR3 region: CSARDMGEKETQYF. The CDR3 DNA follows: TGCAGTGCTAGAGATATGGGTGAGAAAGAGACCCAGTACTTC.

Comment on this clonotype: One base away lies a much larger clone, so this may be a sequencing read error. This chain joins TRBV7-9 and TRBJ2-1; 14 bases agree with TRBD2. Germline assignment: CDR1 SEHNR and CDR2 FQNEAQ (reference sequence). This CDR3 spans 15 amino acids. The CDR3 bases are TGTGCCAGCAGCTACCGACTAGCGGGGGGGGATGAGCAGCTCTTC. The encoded protein is CASSYRLAGGDEQLF.

This chain uses TRBV7-9 with TRBJ1-6; the D is unclear. Germline V gene data show CDR1 as SEHNR and CDR2 as FQNEAQ (reference sequence). This CDR3 region has 14 residues. Trimming shortened V by 0 bases and J by 5 bases, and 5 bases separated the two germline ends. The CDR3 here is CASSLASDNSPLHF. CDR3 DNA: TGTGCCAGCAGCTTAGCGTCCGATAATTCACCCCTCCACTTT.

The chain recombines TRBV7-3 with TRBJ1-6; D possibly corresponds to TRBD1 (5 bases). This CDR3 comprises 14 residues. CDR1 SGHTA and CDR2 FQGTGA come from the germline V gene. Trimming left V 5 bases short and J 6 bases short, with 11 bases between. This CDR3 is CASSDGTGNSPLHF. Written as DNA, the CDR3 is TGTGCCAGCAGCGACGGGACTGGTAATTCACCCCTCCACTTT.

There are a few counts of this clonotype. The J gene is TRBJ2-2, the V gene TRBV20-1; D unclear. CDR1 is DFQATT and CDR2 is SNEGSKA in the germline V gene (reference sequence). This CDR3 contains 13 residues. Trimming stripped 3 bases from V and 1 base from J, with 6 bases between. In DNA, the CDR3 is TGCAGTGCTAGGTTGGAGAACACCGGGGAGCTGTTTTTT. Its protein is CSARLENTGELFF.

A few counts support this clonotype. The chain carries TRBV5-6 and TRBJ2-2; 7 nucleotides agree with TRBD2. CDR1 and CDR2 from the germline V gene are SGHDT and YYEEEE. This CDR3 has 16 amino acids. After removal of 6 bases from V and 0 bases from J, the junction contained 8 bases not matched to a gene. CDR3 sequence reads: CASNTVGGANTGELFF. CDR3 sequence (DNA): TGTGCCAGCAACACGGTTGGGGGGGCGAACACCGGGGAGCTGTTTTTT.

CDR3 DNA: TGCAGTGCTAGAGATCGGTCTGGGACAGGGATGACCGGGGAGCTGTTTTTT. The encoded protein is CSARDRSGTGMTGELFF. The rearrangement uses TRBV20-1 and TRBJ2-2, with 9 bases lining up with TRBD1. This CDR3 comprises 17 residues. The trim removed 0 bases at V and 5 bases at J, leaving 10 bases unmatched. CDR1 DFQATT and CDR2 SNEGSKA come from the germline V gene (reference sequence).

This clonotype was observed a handful of times. The chain joins TRBV10-3 to TRBJ2-3; possible D gene TRBD2, 5 bases. Trimming pared 7 bases from V and 1 base from J, leaving 9 bases between. Germline-derived CDR1 and CDR2 are ENHRY and SYGVKD. This CDR3 contains 13 residues. CDR3 residues: CAITRTGTDTQYF. The DNA of the CDR3 is TGTGCCATCACTAGGACTGGCACAGATACGCAGTATTTT.

CDR3 sequence: CASTLGGFSYNEQFF. For the CDR3, the DNA is TGTGCCAGCACACTAGGGGGATTTTCCTACAATGAGCAGTTCTTC. V and J are TRBV5-5 and TRBJ2-1; possibly TRBD1 for D (6 bases). CDR1 and CDR2 (germline): SGHKS, YYEKEE (reference sequence). CDR3 length equals 15 residues. V lost 6 bases and J 1 base, leaving 14 bases between the germline ends.

V gene TRBV11-2 combines with J gene TRBJ2-1; 13 positions agree with TRBD2. The CDR3 contains 16 residues. Germline values: CDR1 SGHAT, CDR2 FQNNGV. Germline trimming cut 4 bases from V and 2 bases from J; bases unmatched to any gene: 2. CDR3 bases: TGTGCCAGCAGCTGGGGGACTAGCGGGGCCTACAATGAGCAGTTCTTC. It codes for CASSWGTSGAYNEQFF.

The chain couples TRBV5-5 to TRBJ2-1; 7 bases map to TRBD1. CDR1 is SGHKS, CDR2 YYEKEE, per germline (reference sequence). Trimming cost V 2 bases and J 7 bases; bases outside gene matches: 6. This CDR3 comprises 14 residues. CDR3 DNA: TGTGCCAGCAGCTTACTACAGGGGATTAATGAGCAGTTCTTC. Its protein product is CASSLLQGINEQFF.

This sequence joins TRBV7-2 and TRBJ2-3; 13 nucleotides match TRBD2. The junction had 12 bases not matched to a gene; V was cut back by 4 bases and J by 5 bases. Germline CDR1 and CDR2: SGHTA and FQGNSA. The CDR3 runs to 18 residues. The CDR3 bases are TGTGCCAGCAGCTCGCCCACTAGCGGGGGGGCCGGCATAGATACGCAGTATTTT. It codes for CASSSPTSGGAGIDTQYF.